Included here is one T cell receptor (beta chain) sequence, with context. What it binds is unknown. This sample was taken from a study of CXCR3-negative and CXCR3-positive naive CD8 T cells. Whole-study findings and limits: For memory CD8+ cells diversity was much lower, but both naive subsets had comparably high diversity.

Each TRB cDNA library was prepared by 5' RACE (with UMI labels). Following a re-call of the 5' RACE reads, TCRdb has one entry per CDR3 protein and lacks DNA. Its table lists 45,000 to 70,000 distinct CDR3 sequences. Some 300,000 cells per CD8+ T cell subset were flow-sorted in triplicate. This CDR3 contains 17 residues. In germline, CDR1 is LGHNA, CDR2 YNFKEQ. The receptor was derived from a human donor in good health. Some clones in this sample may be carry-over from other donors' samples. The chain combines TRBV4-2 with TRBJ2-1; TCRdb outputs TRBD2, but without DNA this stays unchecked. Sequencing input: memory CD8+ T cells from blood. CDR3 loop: CASSQDWVKLADNEQFF.